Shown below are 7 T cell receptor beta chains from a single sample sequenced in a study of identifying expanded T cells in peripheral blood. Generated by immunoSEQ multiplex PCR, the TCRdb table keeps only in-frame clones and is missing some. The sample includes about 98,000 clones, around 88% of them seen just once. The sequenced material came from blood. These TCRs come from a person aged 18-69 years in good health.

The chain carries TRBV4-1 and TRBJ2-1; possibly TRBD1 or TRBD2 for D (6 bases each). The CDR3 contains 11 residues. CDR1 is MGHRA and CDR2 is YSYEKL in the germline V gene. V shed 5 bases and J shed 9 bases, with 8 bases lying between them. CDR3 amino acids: CASSGGPEQFF. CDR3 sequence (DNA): TGCGCCAGCAGCGGGGGGCCTGAGCAGTTCTTC.

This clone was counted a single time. The CDR3 DNA is TGTGCCAGCAGTGGGGGCTACACGACAGATACGCAGTATTTT. This sequence encodes CASSGGYTTDTQYF. The V gene is TRBV2, the J gene TRBJ2-3; maybe TRBD1 (5 bases). The CDR3 runs 14 residues. From germline, CDR1 is SNHLY and CDR2 FYNNEI. V gave up 4 bases and J gave up 3 bases, with 11 bases separating them.

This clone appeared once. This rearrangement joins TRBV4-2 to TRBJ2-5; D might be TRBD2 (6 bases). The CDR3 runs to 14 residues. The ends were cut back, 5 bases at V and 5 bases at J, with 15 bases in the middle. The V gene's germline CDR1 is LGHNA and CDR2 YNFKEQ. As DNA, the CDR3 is TGTGCCAGCAGCGCCATCGGACTATTCGAGACCCAGTACTTC. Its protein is CASSAIGLFETQYF.

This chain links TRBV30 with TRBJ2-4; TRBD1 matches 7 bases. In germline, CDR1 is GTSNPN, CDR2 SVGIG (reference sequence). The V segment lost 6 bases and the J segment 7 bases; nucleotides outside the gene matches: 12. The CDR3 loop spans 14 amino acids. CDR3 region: CACSLLGQRNIQYF. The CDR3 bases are TGTGCCTGCAGTTTATTGGGACAGCGGAACATTCAGTACTTC. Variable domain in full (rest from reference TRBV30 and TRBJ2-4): SQTIHQWPATLVQPVGSPLSLECTVEGTSNPNLYWYRQAAGRGLQLLFYSVGIGQISSEVPQNLSASRPQDRQFILSSKKLLLSDSGFYLCACSLLGQRNIQYFGAGTRLSVL.

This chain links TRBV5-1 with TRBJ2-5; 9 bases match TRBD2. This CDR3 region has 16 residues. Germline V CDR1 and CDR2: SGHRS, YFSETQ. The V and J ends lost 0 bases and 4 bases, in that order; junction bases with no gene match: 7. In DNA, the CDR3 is TGCGCCAGCAGCTTGGAGACTAGCGGAGGGGGAGAGACCCAGTACTTC. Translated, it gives CASSLETSGGGETQYF.

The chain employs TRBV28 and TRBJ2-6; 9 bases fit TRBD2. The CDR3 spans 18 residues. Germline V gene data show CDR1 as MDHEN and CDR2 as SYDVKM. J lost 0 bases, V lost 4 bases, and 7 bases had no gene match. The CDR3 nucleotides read TGTGCCAGCAGTTCAATAGCGGGAGTTCTCTCTGGGGCCAACGTCCTGACTTTC. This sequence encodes CASSSIAGVLSGANVLTF.

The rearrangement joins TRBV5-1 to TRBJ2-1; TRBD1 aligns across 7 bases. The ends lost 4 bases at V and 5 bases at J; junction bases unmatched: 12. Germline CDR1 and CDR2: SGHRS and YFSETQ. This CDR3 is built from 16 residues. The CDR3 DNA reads TGCGCCAGCAGCCGAACCGGGACAGAGTTACACAATGAGCAGTTCTTC. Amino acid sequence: CASSRTGTELHNEQFF.